This TCR beta chain was captured by sequencing in a study of shared clonotypes between healthy human individuals. Findings and limits, study-wide: Sequencing depth was predicted to influence how clonotypes are shared among donors.

Comment on this clone: Its antigen is undetermined.

CD45RA-negative memory and CD45RA+ naive subsets were split from the CD4+ cells. This CDR3 comprises 14 residues. Per germline, CDR1 MGHRA and CDR2 YSYEKL. V lost 0 bases, J lost 4 bases, and 9 bases lay in between. The authors split each subset's genomic DNA evenly across several immunoSEQ plates. The method was immunoSEQ multiplex PCR; TCRdb's version includes in-frame clones alone and lacks a portion of them. The data hold about 600,000 clones, with roughly 97% observed a single time. The chain links TRBV4-1 to TRBJ1-2; D ambiguous. Sequencing was carried out using naive CD4+ T cells sorted from blood. Subset in this sample: CD45RA+ positively selected. The origin of this receptor is a woman aged 25 to 45 in good health. In DNA form, the CDR3 reads TGCGCCAGCAGCCAAGATCGGCCACTCTATGGCTACACCTTC. Protein sequence: CASSQDRPLYGYTF.